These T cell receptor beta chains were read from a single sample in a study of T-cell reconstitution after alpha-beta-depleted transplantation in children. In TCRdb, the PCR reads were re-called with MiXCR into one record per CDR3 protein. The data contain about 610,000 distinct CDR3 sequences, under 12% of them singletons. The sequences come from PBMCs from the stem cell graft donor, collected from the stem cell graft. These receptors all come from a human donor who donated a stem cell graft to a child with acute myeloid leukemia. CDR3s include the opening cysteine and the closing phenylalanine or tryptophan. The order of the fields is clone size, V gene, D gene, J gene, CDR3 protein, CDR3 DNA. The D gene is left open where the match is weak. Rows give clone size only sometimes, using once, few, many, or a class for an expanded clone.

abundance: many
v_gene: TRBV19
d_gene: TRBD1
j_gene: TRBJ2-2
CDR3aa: CASSSGQGFGELFF
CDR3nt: TGTGCCAGTAGTAGTGGACAGGGGTTCGGGGAGCTGTTTTTT

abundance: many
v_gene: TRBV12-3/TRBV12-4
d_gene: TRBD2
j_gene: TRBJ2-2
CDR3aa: CASSDPGLADTGELFF
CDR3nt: TGTGCCAGCAGTGACCCGGGACTAGCAGATACCGGGGAGCTGTTTTTT

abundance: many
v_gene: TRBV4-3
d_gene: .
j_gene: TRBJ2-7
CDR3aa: CASSLEVGWYEQYF
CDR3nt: TGCGCCAGCAGCCTTGAAGTCGGCTGGTACGAGCAGTACTTC

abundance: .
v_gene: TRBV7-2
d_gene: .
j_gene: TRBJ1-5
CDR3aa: CASSQKAPGQPQHF
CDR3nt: TGTGCCAGCAGCCAGAAAGCCCCCGGGCAGCCCCAGCATTTT

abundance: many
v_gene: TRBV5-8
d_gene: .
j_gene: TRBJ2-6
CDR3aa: CASSLGSRASGANVLTF
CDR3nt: TGTGCCAGCAGCTTGGGTTCAAGGGCCTCTGGGGCCAACGTCCTGACTTTC

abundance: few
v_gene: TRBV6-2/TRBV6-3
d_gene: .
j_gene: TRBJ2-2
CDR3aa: CASSRLGKNTGELFF
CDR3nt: TGTGCCAGCAGTCGACTAGGAAAGAACACCGGGGAGCTGTTTTTT

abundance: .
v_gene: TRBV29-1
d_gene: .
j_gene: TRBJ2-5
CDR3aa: CSVDWSLPTQETQYF
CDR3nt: TGCAGCGTTGATTGGTCCCTCCCCACCCAAGAGACCCAGTACTTC

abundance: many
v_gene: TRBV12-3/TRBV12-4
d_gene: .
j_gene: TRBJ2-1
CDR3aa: CASSSARGSGSYNEQFF
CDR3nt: TGTGCCAGCAGTTCCGCCCGGGGGAGCGGCTCCTACAATGAGCAGTTCTTC

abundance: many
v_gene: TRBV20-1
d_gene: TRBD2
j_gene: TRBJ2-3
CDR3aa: CSVIGGLAGTDTQYF
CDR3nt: TGCAGTGTTATCGGGGGACTAGCGGGCACAGATACGCAGTATTTT

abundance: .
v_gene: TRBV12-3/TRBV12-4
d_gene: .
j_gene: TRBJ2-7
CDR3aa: CASSFLNGAYEQYF
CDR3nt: TGTGCCAGCAGTTTTCTGAACGGGGCCTACGAGCAGTACTTC

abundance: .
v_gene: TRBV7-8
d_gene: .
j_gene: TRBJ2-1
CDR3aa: CASSFSFISYNEQFF
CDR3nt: TGTGCCAGCAGCTTTAGTTTCATATCCTACAATGAGCAGTTCTTC

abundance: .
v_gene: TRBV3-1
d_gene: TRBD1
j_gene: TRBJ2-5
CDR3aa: CASSQRQGGETQYF
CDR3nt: TGTGCCAGCAGCCAGCGACAGGGGGGAGAGACCCAGTACTTC

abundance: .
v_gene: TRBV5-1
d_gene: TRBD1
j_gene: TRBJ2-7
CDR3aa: CASSWGTGSYEQYF
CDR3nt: TGCGCCAGCAGCTGGGGGACAGGCTCCTACGAGCAGTACTTC

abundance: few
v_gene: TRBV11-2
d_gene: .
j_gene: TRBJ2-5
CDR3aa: CASSLEAGRLYQETQYF
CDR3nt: TGTGCCAGCAGCTTAGAGGCGGGGCGGCTGTATCAAGAGACCCAGTACTTC

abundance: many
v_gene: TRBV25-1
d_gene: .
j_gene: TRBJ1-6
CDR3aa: CASSEDNSPLHF
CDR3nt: TGTGCCAGCAGTGAAGACAATTCACCCCTCCACTTT

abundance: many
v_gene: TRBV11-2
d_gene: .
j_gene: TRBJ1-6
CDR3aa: CASSPELYSPLHF
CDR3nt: TGTGCCAGCAGCCCGGAGCTATATTCACCCCTCCACTTT

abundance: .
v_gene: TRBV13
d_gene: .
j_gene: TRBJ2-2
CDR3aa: CASSPPPRKGLIGELFF
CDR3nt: TGTGCCAGCAGCCCCCCCCCGCGGAAGGGCCTAATCGGGGAGCTGTTTTTT

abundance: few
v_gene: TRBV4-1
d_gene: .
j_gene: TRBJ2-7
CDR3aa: CASSPQARTRTYEQYF
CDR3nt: TGCGCCAGCAGCCCGCAAGCGCGGACCCGGACCTACGAGCAGTACTTC

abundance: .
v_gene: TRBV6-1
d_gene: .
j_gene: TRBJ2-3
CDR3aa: CASSGQDRSTDTQYF
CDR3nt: TGTGCCAGCAGTGGCCAGGACAGAAGCACAGATACGCAGTATTTT

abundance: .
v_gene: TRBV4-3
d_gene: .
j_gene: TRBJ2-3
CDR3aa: CASSQGLGLTDTQYF
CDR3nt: TGCGCCAGCAGCCAGGGGCTGGGACTCACAGATACGCAGTATTTT

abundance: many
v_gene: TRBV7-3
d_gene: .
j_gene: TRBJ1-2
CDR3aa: CASSLTRNGHGYTF
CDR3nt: TGTGCCAGCAGCTTAACGCGGAACGGTCATGGCTACACCTTC

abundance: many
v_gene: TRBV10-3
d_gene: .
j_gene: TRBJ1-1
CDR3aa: CAISESSFGGRMNTEAFF
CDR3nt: TGTGCCATCAGTGAGTCGTCCTTTGGAGGCCGCATGAACACTGAAGCTTTCTTT

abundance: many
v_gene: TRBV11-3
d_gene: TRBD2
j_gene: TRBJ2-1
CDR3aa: CASSLVGLAGGPKGNEQFF
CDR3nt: TGTGCCAGCAGCTTAGTAGGACTAGCGGGAGGGCCAAAGGGCAATGAGCAGTTCTTC

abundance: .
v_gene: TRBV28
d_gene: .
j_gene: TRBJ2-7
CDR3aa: CASSLRNEGSYEQYF
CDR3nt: TGTGCCAGCAGTTTAAGGAACGAGGGGTCCTACGAGCAGTACTTC

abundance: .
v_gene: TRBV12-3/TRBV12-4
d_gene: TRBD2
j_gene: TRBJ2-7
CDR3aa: CASSLGLAGVLKSEQYF
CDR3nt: TGTGCCAGCAGTCTGGGACTAGCGGGCGTCCTGAAAAGCGAGCAGTACTTC

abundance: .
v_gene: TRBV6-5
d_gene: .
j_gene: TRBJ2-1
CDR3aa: CASSFLERAYNEQFF
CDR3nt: TGTGCCAGCAGTTTTTTGGAGCGGGCCTACAATGAGCAGTTCTTC

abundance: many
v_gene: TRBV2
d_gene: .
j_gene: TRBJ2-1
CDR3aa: CASSPPAHEQFF
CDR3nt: TGTGCCAGCAGCCCCCCGGCCCATGAGCAGTTCTTC

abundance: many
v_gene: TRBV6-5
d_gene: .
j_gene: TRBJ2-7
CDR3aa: CASSYSGGGVYEQYF
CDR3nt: TGTGCCAGCAGTTACTCGGGGGGGGGCGTCTACGAGCAGTACTTC

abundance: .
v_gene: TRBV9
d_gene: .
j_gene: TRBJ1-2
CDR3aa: CASSVDGDYGYTF
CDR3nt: TGTGCCAGCAGCGTAGATGGGGACTATGGCTACACCTTC

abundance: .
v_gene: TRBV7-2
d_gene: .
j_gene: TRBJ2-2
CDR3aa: CASSLLGVTGELFF
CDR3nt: TGTGCCAGCAGCTTGCTGGGGGTAACCGGGGAGCTGTTTTTT

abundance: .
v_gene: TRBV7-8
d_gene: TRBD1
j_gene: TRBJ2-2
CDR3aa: CASSLMGQGASTGELFF
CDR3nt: TGTGCCAGCAGCTTGATGGGACAGGGGGCGAGTACCGGGGAGCTGTTTTTT

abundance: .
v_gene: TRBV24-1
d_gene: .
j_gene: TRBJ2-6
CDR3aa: CATSDPIGFSGANVLTF
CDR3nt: TGTGCCACCAGTGACCCCATCGGGTTTTCTGGGGCCAACGTCCTGACTTTC

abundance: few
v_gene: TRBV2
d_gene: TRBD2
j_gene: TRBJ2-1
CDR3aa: CASNPREGHEQFF
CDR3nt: TGTGCCAGCAATCCGCGGGAGGGCCATGAGCAGTTCTTC

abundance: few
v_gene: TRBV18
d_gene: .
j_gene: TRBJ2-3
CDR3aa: CASSPRMGTDTQYF
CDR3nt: TGTGCCAGCTCACCACGGATGGGAACAGATACGCAGTATTTT

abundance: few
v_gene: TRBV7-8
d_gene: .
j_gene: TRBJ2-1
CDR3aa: CASSLAASVISYNEQFF
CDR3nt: TGTGCCAGCAGCTTAGCGGCTAGCGTGATCTCCTACAATGAGCAGTTCTTC

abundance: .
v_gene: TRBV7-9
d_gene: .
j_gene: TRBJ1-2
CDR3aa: CASSPPTPRGYTF
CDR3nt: TGTGCCAGCAGCCCCCCAACCCCTCGGGGCTACACCTTC

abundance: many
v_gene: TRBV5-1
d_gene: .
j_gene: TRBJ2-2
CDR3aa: CASSLGGSTNTGELFF
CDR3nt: TGCGCCAGCAGCTTGGGAGGGAGCACGAACACCGGGGAGCTGTTTTTT